The present T cell receptor (beta chain) was sequenced within a study of blood T cell repertoires in COVID-19. Study overall: PBMCs, B-cell-depleted T cells, or T cells were the source of the cDNA or gDNA that made up the material.

The trim removed 2 bases at V and 5 bases at J, leaving 8 bases unmatched. CDR1 MDHEN and CDR2 SYDVKM come from the germline V gene. The CDR3 consists of 16 residues. This clone was seen a handful of times. In the authors' methods: Reference gene primer amplification gave estimated nucleated cell counts. Method: immunoSEQ multiplex PCR; TCRdb's copy keeps in-frame clones and lacks some. From that table come the V and J calls and clone size; the DNA was used to work out D and trimming. This table has approximately 15,000 clones, about 90% appearing once. The sample was peripheral blood. This chain uses TRBV28 with TRBJ1-4, with TRBD1 matching 7 bases. This TCR was recovered from a man in his forties or fifties with active COVID-19. The CDR3 here is CASSLRQGDLNEKLFF. CDR3 DNA: TGTGCCAGCAGTTTAAGGCAGGGGGACCTCAATGAAAAACTGTTTTTT. Using reference TRBV28 and TRBJ1-4 for the parts outside the CDR3, the full variable domain is DVKVTQSSRYLVKRTGEKVFLECVQDMDHENMFWYRQDPGLGLRLIYFSYDVKMKEKGDIPEGYSVSREKKERFSLILESASTNQTSMYLCASSLRQGDLNEKLFFGSGTQLSVL.